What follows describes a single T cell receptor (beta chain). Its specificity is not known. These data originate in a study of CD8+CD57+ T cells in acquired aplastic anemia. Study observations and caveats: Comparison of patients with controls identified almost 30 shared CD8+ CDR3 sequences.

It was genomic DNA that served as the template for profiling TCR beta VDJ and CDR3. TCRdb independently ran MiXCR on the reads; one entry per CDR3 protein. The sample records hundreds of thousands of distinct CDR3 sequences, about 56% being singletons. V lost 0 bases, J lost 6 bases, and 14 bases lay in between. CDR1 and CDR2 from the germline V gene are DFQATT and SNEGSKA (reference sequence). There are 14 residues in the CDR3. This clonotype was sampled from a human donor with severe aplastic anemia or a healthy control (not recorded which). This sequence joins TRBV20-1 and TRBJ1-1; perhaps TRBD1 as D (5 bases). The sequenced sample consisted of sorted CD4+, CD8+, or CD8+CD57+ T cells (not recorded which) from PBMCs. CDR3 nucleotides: TGCAGTGCTAGAGAGGGCAGGGAGGTCGCTGAAGCTTTCTTT. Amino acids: CSAREGREVAEAFF.